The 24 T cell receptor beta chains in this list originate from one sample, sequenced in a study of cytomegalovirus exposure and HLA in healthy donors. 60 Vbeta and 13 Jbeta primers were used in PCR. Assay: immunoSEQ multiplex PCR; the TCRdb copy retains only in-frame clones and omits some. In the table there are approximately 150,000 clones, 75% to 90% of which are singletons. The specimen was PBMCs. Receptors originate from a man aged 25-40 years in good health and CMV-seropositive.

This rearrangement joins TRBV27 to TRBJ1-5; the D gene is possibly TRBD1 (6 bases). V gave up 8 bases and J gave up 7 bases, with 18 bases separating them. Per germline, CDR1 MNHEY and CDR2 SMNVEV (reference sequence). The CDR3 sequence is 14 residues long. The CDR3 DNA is TGTGCCAGCTATACGGGGACAACGGGGCAGCCCCAGCATTTT. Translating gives CASYTGTTGQPQHF.

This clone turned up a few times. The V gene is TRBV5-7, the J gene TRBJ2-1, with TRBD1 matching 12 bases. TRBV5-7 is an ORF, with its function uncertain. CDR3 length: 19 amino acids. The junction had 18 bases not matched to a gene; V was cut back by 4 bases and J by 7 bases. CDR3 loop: CASSVPGQGAALAGNEQFF. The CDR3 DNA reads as TGTGCCAGCAGCGTACCGGGACAGGGGGCGGCCCTCGCCGGGAATGAGCAGTTCTTC.

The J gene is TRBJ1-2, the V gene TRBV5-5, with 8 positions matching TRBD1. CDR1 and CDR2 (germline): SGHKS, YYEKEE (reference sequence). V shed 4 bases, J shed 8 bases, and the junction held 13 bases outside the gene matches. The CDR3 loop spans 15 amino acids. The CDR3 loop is CASSAEGQGVWGYTF. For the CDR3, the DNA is TGTGCCAGCAGCGCTGAAGGACAGGGTGTATGGGGCTACACCTTC. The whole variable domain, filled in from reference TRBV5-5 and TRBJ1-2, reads DAGVTQSPTHLIKTRGQQVTLRCSPISGHKSVSWYQQVLGQGPQFIFQYYEKEERGRGNFPDRFSARQFPNYSSELNVNALLLGDSALYLCASSAEGQGVWGYTFGSGTRLTVV.

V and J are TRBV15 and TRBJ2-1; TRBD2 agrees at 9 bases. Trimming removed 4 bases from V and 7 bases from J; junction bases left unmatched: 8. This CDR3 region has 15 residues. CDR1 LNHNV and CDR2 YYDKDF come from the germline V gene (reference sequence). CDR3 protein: CATSTLAGSVNEQFF. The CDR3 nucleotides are TGTGCCACCAGCACGCTAGCGGGGTCGGTTAATGAGCAGTTCTTC.

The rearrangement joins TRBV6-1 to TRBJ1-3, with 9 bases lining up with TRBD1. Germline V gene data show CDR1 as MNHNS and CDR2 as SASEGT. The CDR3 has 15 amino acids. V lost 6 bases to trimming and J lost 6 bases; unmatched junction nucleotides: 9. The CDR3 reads CASSRGQGRENTIYF. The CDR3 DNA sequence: TGTGCCAGCAGCCGAGGACAGGGGAGAGAAAACACCATATATTTT.

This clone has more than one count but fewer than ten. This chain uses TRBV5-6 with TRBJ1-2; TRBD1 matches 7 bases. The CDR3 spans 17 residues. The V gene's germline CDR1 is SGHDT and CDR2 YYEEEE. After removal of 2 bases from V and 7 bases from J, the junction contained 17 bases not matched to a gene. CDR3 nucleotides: TGTGCCAGCAGCTTTGACGGACAGGTCCATTTGAGGGGTGGCTACACCTTC. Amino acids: CASSFDGQVHLRGGYTF.

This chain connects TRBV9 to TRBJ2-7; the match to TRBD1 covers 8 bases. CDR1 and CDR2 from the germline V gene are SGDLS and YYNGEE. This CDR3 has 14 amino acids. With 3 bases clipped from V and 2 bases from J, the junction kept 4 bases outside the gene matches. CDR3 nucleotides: TGTGCCAGCAGCGCGAGGACAGGGACCTACGAGCAGTACTTC. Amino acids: CASSARTGTYEQYF.

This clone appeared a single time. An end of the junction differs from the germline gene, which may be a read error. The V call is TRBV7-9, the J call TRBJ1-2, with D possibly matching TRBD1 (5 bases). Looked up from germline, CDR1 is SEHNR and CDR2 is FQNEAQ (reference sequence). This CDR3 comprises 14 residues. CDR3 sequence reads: CSSSRGRGDYGYTF. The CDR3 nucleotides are TGTTCCAGCAGCCGGGGGAGGGGCGACTATGGCTACACCTTC.

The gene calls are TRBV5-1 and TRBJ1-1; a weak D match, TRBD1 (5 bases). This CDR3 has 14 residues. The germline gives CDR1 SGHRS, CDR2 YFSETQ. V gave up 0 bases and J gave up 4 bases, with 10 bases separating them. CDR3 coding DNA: TGCGCCAGCAGCTTGGCCCGGGGGTCCACTGAAGCTTTCTTT. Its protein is CASSLARGSTEAFF.

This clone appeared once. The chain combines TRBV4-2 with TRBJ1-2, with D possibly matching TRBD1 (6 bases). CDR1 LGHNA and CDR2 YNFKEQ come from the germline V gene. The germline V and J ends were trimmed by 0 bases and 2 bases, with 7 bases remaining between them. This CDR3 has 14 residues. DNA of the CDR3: TGTGCCAGCAGCCAAGAAGACAGGAACTATGGCTACACCTTC. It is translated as CASSQEDRNYGYTF.

The CDR3 region is CASSRTPGDTQYF. CDR3 DNA sequence: TGTGCCAGCAGCCGGACCCCGGGGGATACGCAGTATTTT. V and J are TRBV5-4 and TRBJ2-3, with a weak D call TRBD2 (5 bases). Germline V gene sequence: CDR1 SGHNT, CDR2 YYREEE (reference sequence). There are 13 residues in the CDR3. Trimming took off 4 bases at V and 6 bases at J, with 12 bases between the two ends.

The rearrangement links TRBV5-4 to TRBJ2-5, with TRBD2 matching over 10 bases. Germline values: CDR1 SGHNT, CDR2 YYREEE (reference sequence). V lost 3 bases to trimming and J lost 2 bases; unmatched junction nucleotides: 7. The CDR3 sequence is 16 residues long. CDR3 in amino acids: CASSSGTSVVQETQYF. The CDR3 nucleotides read TGTGCCAGCAGCTCCGGGACTAGCGTAGTACAAGAGACCCAGTACTTC.

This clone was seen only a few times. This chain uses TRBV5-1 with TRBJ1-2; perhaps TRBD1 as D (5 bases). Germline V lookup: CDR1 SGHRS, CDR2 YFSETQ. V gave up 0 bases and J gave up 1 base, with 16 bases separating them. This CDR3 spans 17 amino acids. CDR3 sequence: CASSLGWLQADNYGYTF. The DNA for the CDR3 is TGCGCCAGCAGCTTGGGGTGGTTACAGGCCGATAACTATGGCTACACCTTC.

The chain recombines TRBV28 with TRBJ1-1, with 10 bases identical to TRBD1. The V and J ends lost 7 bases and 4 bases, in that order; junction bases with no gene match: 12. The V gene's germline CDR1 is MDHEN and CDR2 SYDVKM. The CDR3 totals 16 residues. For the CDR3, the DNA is TGTGCCAGCACCTTGGGGTGGGACAGGGGAAGCACTGAAGCTTTCTTT. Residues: CASTLGWDRGSTEAFF.

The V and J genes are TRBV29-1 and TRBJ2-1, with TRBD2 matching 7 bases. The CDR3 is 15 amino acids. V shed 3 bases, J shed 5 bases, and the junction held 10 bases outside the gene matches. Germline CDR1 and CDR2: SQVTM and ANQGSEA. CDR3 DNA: TGCAGCGTTGATGACTTGTGGACTAGAGACAATGAGCAGTTCTTC. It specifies CSVDDLWTRDNEQFF.

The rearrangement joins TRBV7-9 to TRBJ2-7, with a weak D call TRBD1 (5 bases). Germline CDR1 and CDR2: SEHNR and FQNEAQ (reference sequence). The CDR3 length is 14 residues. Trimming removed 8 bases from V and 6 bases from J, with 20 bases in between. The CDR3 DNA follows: TGTGCCAGCCAAGAACCGGTCGTTCAGGGCGAGCAGTACTTC. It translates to CASQEPVVQGEQYF.

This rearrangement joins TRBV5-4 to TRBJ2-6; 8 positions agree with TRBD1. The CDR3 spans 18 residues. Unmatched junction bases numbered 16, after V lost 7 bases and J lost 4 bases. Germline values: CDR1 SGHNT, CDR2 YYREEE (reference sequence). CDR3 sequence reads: CASGIRTGTLGGANVLTF. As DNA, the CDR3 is TGTGCCAGCGGAATCCGGACAGGGACCTTGGGAGGGGCCAACGTCCTGACTTTC. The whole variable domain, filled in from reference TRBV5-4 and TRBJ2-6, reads ETGVTQSPTHLIKTRGQQVTLRCSSQSGHNTVSWYQQALGQGPQFIFQYYREEENGRGNFPPRFSGLQFPNYSSELNVNALELDDSALYLCASGIRTGTLGGANVLTFGAGSRLTVL.

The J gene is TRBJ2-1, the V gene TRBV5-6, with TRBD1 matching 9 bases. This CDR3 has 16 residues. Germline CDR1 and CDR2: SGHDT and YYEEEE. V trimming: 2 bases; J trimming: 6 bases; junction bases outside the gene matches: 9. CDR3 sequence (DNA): TGTGCCAGCAGCTTTTCCTCCGGGACAGGGTTCAATGAGCAGTTCTTC. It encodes CASSFSSGTGFNEQFF.

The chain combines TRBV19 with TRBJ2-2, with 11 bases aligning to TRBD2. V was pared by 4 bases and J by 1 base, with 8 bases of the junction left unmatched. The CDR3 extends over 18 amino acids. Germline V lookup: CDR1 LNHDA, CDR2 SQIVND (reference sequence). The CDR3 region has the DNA TGTGCCAGTAGTACGGGACTAGCGGAGACTAAGAACACCGGGGAGCTGTTTTTT. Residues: CASSTGLAETKNTGELFF.

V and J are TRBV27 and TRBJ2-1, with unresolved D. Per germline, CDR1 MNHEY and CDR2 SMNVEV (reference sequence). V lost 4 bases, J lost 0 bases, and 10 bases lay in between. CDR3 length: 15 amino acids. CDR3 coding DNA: TGTGCCAGCAGTTCCCAACTTAGCTCCTACAATGAGCAGTTCTTC. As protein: CASSSQLSSYNEQFF.

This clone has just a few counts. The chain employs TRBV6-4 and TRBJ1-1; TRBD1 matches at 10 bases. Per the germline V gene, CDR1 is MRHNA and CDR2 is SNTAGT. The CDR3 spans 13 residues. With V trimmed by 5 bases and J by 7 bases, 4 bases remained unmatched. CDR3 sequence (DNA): TGTGCCAGCAGTCAGGACAGGGGGGATGAAGCTTTCTTT. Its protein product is CASSQDRGDEAFF.

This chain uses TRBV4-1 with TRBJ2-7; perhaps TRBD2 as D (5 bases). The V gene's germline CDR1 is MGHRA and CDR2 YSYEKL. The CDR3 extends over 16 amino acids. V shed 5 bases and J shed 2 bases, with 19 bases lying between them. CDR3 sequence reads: CASSTRLGSSAYEQYF. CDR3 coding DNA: TGCGCCAGCAGCACGCGCTTGGGGAGCTCTGCCTACGAGCAGTACTTC.

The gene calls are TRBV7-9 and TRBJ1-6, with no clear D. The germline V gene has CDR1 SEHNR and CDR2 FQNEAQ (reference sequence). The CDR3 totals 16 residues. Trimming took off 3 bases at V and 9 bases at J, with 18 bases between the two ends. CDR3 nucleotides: TGTGCCAGCAGCTTCGGCGCTACAACTAACGGTTCACCCCTCCACTTT. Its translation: CASSFGATTNGSPLHF.

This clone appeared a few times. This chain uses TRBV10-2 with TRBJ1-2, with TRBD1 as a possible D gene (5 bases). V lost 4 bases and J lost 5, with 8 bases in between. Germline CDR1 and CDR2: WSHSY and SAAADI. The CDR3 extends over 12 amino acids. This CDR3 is CASSAGRYGYTF. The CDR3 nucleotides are TGCGCCAGCAGTGCAGGGCGGTATGGCTACACCTTC.